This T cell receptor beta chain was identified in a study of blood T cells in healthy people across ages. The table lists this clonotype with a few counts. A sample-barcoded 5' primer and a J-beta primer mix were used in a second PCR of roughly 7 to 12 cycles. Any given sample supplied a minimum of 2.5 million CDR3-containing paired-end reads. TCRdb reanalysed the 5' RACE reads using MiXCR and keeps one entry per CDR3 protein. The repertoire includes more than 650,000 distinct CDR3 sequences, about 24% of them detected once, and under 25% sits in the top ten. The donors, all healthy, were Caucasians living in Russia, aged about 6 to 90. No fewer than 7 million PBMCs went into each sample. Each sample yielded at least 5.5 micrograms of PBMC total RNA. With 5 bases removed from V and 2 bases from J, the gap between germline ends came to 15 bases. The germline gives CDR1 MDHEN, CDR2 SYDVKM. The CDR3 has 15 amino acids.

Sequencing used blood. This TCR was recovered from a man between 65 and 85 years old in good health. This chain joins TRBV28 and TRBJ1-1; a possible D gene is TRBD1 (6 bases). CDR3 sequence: CASSPRGRGNTEAFF. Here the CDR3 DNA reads TGTGCCAGCAGTCCCAGGGGCAGGGGCAACACTGAAGCTTTCTTT.